This TCR beta chain was identified during a study of OX40 agonist ivuxolimab in advanced cancers. The germline gives CDR1 MNHEY, CDR2 SMNVEV (reference sequence). This CDR3 spans 13 amino acids. Trimming left V 5 bases short and J 6 bases short, with 13 bases between. This clone was counted once. The protocol was immunoSEQ multiplex PCR, while the TCRdb copy is restricted to in-frame clones and leaves out a portion. This sample carries about 110,000 clones, approximately 90% of them seen once, and the ten largest clones take around 0.26%. No patient had autoimmune disease or received systemic immunosuppression. Collection of blood occurred at baseline, at cycle 4 day 1, and at cycle 7 day 1.

This chain connects TRBV27 to TRBJ1-1; the D gene is possibly TRBD1 (6 bases). The sequence derives from an adult with an advanced solid tumor such as melanoma, head and neck, liver or kidney cancer. The sample in question was CD4+ or CD8+ T cells sorted from blood, obtained in a trial of the OX40 agonist ivuxolimab. The CDR3, as DNA: TGTGCCAGCAGTCCAGGGGTGGGGGCTGAAGCTTTCTTT. Amino acids: CASSPGVGAEAFF.